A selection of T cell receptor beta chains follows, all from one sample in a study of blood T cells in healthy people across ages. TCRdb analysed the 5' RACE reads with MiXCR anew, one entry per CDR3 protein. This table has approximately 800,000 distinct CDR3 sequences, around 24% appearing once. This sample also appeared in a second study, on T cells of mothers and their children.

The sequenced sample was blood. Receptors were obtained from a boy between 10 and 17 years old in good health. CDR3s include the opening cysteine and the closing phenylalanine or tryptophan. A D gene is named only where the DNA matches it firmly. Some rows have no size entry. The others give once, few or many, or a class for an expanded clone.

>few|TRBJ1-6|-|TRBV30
TGTGCCTGGGAGGCCCTGGACGGCGGAGATTCACCCCTCCACTTT
CAWEALDGGDSPLHF
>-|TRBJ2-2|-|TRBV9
TGTGCCAGCAGCGACCAGGGTAGTGACACCGGGGAGCTGTTTTTT
CASSDQGSDTGELFF
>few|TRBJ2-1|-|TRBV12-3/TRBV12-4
TGTGCCAGCGGGAGCGGTAGCTCCTACAATGAGCAGTTCTTC
CASGSGSSYNEQFF
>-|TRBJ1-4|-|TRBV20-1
TGCAGTGCTAGGGGACTTGCAACTAATGAAAAACTGTTTTTT
CSARGLATNEKLFF
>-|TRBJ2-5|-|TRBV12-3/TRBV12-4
TGTGCCAGCAGTTTACAGGGGATACAAGAGACCCAGTACTTC
CASSLQGIQETQYF
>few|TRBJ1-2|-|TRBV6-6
TGTGCCAGCAGTTCGTGGGGGCCCGATGGCTACACCTTC
CASSSWGPDGYTF
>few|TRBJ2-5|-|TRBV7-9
TGTGCCAGCAGCCCGAGGCTGACAGTCCAAGAGACCCAGTACTTC
CASSPRLTVQETQYF
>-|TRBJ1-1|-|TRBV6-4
TGTGCCAGCAGTGCGAACAGGGTAGGGGAAGCTTTCTTT
CASSANRVGEAFF
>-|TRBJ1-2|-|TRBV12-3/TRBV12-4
TGTGCCAGCACCCGAGGGGGGCCTGCTTATGGCTACACCTTC
CASTRGGPAYGYTF
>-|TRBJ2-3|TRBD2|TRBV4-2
TGTGCCAGCAGCCACCTTGGCCGGGGGGGCGGAGATACGCAGTATTTT
CASSHLGRGGGDTQYF
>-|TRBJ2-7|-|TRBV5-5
TGTGCCAGCAGCTCGCGCCAGACAGTCGAGCAGTACTTC
CASSSRQTVEQYF
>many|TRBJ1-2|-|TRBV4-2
TGTGCCAGCAGCCAAGATTTAGGTACAAGGGGACCCAGCTATGGCTACACCTTC
CASSQDLGTRGPSYGYTF
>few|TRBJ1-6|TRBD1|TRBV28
TGTGCCAGCAGCTGGCAAGGACGGACCCCGGGGACAGACCCCTATAATTCACCCCTCCACTTT
CASSWQGRTPGTDPYNSPLHF
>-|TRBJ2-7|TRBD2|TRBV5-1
TGCGCCAGCAGCTTGGACGGTGCTAGCGGCTACGAGCAGTACTTC
CASSLDGASGYEQYF
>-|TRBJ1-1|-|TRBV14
TGTGCCAGCAGCCAAGTTCAGGGTAAAGCTTTCTTT
CASSQVQGKAFF
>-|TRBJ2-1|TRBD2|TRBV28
TGTGCCAGCAGTTTATGGAGGTTAGCGGGGGTTAATGAGCAGTTCTTC
CASSLWRLAGVNEQFF
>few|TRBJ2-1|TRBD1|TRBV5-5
TGTGCCAGCAGCTGGACAGGGGGTGATTACAATGAGCAGTTCTTC
CASSWTGGDYNEQFF
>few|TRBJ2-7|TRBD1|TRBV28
TGTGCCAGCAGTCCGCCTGGGACAGACAGCTTGTACGAGCAGTACTTC
CASSPPGTDSLYEQYF
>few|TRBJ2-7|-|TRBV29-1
TGCAGCGTTGCCAGACCACTTGTCTACGAGCAGTACTTC
CSVARPLVYEQYF
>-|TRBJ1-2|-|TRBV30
TGTGCCTTAACACGGACCTCAAAGAACTATGGCTACACCTTC
CALTRTSKNYGYTF
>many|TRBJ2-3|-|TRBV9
TGTGCCAGCAGCGTAGGGCGCTTCCTCGGCACAGATACGCAGTATTTT
CASSVGRFLGTDTQYF
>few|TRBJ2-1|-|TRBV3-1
TGTGCCAGCAGCCAAGAGGGAGGTTATGGTACAAACAATGAGCAGTTCTTC
CASSQEGGYGTNNEQFF
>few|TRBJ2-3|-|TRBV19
TGTGCCAGCAGAAAGGTTGGGCAGAGGACAGATACGCAGTATTTT
CASRKVGQRTDTQYF
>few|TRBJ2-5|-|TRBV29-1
TGCAGCGTTTGTCCAGTAGGGGAGACCCAGTACTTC
CSVCPVGETQYF
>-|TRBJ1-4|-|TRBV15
TGTGCCACCAGCAAGCGGCAGGGGAAATATGGGGAAAAACTGTTTTTT
CATSKRQGKYGEKLFF
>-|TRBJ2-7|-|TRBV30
TGTGCCTGGAGCCCGGACAGACGAGGTGACTACGAGCAGTACTTC
CAWSPDRRGDYEQYF
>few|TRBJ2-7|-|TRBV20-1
TGCAGTGCTTATCTCAGAGGGGGATCCTACGAGCAGTACTTC
CSAYLRGGSYEQYF
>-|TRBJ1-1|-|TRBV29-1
TGCAGCGTTGAAGTTCGAACTGAAGCTTTCTTT
CSVEVRTEAFF
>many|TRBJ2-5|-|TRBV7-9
TGTGCCAGCAGGCGGACAGCACAAGAGACCCAGTACTTC
CASRRTAQETQYF
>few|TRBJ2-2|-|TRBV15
TGTGCCACCAGCAGAGACCCTGGGGCCGGGGAGTTGTTTTTT
CATSRDPGAGELFF
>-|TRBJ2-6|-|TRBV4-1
TGCGCCAGCAGCCAACCCGAACAGGCCTGGGGGGCCAACGTCCTGACTTTC
CASSQPEQAWGANVLTF
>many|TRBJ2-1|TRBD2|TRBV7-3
TGTGCCAGCAGCTCCGGACTAGCGGGGGGGTACAATGAGCAGTTCTTC
CASSSGLAGGYNEQFF
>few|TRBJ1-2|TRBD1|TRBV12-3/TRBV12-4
TGTGCCAGCAGCCCCCGATCCGGGACAGAAAACTCGAACTATGGCTACACCTTC
CASSPRSGTENSNYGYTF
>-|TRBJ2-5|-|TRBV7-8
TGTGCCAGCAGCTTAGGGGCGGCCGAAGAGACCCAGTACTTC
CASSLGAAEETQYF
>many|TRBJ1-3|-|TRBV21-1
TGTGCCAGCAGCAAACACGAGGCCCTCTCTGGAAACACCATATATTTT
CASSKHEALSGNTIYF
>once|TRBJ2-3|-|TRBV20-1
TGCAGTGCTCCCCCCCTAGGGGGGCGAACAGATACGCAGTATTTT
CSAPPLGGRTDTQYF
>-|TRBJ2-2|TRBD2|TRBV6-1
TGTGCCAGCAGTACAGCGGGGGTCTCCGGGGAGCTGTTTTTT
CASSTAGVSGELFF
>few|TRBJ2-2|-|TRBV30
TGTGCCTGGAGGCTGACAGGGAACACCGGGGAGCTGTTTTTT
CAWRLTGNTGELFF
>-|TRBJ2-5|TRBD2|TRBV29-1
TGCAGCGTTGGAGGACTAGCGGGAGGAGGAGAGACCCAGTACTTC
CSVGGLAGGGETQYF
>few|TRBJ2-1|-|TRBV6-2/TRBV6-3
TGTGCCTGTCAGGGGGGGCGCAAGCACAATGAGCAGTTCTTC
CACQGGRKHNEQFF
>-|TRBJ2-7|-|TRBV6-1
TGTGCCAGCAGTGGTAGGGACGGTAAGCCCTACGAGCAGTACTTC
CASSGRDGKPYEQYF
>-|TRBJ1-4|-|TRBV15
TGTGCCACCAGCAGAGAGTTACCTAATGAAAAACTGTTTTTT
CATSRELPNEKLFF
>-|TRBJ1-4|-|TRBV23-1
TGCGCCAGCAGTCACAGCAGGGGTCGGAATGAAAAACTGTTTTTT
CASSHSRGRNEKLFF
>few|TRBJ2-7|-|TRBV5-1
TGCGCCAGCAGACAGGGAGCCGCCGAGCAGTACTTC
CASRQGAAEQYF
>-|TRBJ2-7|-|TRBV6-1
TGTGCCAGCAGTGCAGTGCAGGGGACCTACGAGCAGTACTTC
CASSAVQGTYEQYF
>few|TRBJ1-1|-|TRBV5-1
TGCGCCAGCAGCCCGGCCGGGCCGAGGACTGAAGCTTTCTTT
CASSPAGPRTEAFF
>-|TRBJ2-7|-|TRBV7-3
TGTGCCAGCAGCTTACAAAGTCCGTCTACCTCGGAGCAGTACTTC
CASSLQSPSTSEQYF
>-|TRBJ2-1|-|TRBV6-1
TGTGCCAGCAGTGTGACTAGAAACAATGAGCAGTTCTTC
CASSVTRNNEQFF
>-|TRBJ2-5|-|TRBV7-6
TGTGCCAGCAGCCGTCAGGTGGGGGAGACCCAGTACTTC
CASSRQVGETQYF
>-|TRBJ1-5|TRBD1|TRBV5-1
TGCGCCAGCAGCTTGGCCCCAGGGGGAATGGGTCAGCCCCAGCATTTT
CASSLAPGGMGQPQHF